This entry is about one T cell receptor (beta chain). This sample is drawn from a study of T cells and Merkel cell carcinoma outcomes. The method was immunoSEQ multiplex PCR; TCRdb's version includes in-frame clones alone and lacks a portion of them. This table holds fewer than 9,500 clones, 80% to 85% found once. The TCR originated in a human donor with Merkel cell carcinoma. The sequencing sample was made of tumor tissue from Merkel cell carcinoma.

The CDR3 protein is CASSLGSSGGYSYNEQFF. The DNA of the CDR3 is TGTGCCAGCAGCTTGGGTAGTAGCGGGGGGTACTCCTACAATGAGCAGTTCTTC. This chain links TRBV5-6 with TRBJ2-1; 10 nucleotides agree with TRBD2. CDR1 and CDR2 from the germline V gene are SGHDT and YYEEEE. Trimming took 0 bases from V and 0 from J; bases not matched to a gene: 6. CDR3 length: 18 amino acids.